Listed below are T cell receptor beta chains from one sample, sequenced in a study of blood T cell repertoires in COVID-19. The protocol was immunoSEQ multiplex PCR, while the TCRdb copy is restricted to in-frame clones and leaves out a portion. This table has 140,000 to 150,000 clones, 85% to 90% appearing once. The sequenced material came from peripheral blood. The receptor source for this set is a woman in her sixties with active COVID-19. Each CDR3 is given with its conserved first and last residue. The order of the fields is J gene, clone size, D gene, V gene, CDR3 DNA, CDR3 protein. A D gene is named only where the DNA matches it firmly. Only part of the rows carry a size: once, few, many, or a class if the clone is expanded.

TRBJ2-7	-	-	TRBV5-1	TGCGCCAGCAGCTTCGATGACAATACCTACGAGCAGTACTTC	CASSFDDNTYEQYF
TRBJ2-5	-	-	TRBV6-5	TGTGCCAGCGAAGGAGGGCAAGAGACCCAGTACTTC	CASEGGQETQYF
TRBJ2-7	-	TRBD1	TRBV6-5	TGTGCCAGCAGTTCCGCACGACAGGGGTCGTACGAGCAGTACTTC	CASSSARQGSYEQYF
TRBJ2-3	-	TRBD1	TRBV11-3	TGTGCCAGCAGTGGACAGGGCCTCACAGATACGCAGTATTTT	CASSGQGLTDTQYF
TRBJ2-7	-	-	TRBV20-1	TGCAGTGCTAGTCAGGGGAGGCAGTACTTC	CSASQGRQYF
TRBJ1-3	-	-	TRBV28	TGTGCCAGCAGGAACGGCAGGGCATTATCTGGAAACACCATATATTTT	CASRNGRALSGNTIYF
TRBJ2-6	-	-	TRBV11-2	TGTGCCAGCACCCCGGGGTGGGGTAGGGCCAACGTCCTGACTTTC	CASTPGWGRANVLTF
TRBJ2-3	-	TRBD1	TRBV7-9	TGTGCCAGCAGCTTGGTGCGGGACAGGACAGATACGCAGTATTTT	CASSLVRDRTDTQYF
TRBJ2-1	-	TRBD2	TRBV7-2	TGTGCCAGCAGCCTGACTAGCGGGAGGGCCAATGAGCAGTTCTTC	CASSLTSGRANEQFF
TRBJ1-3	once	-	TRBV28	TGTGCCAGCAGTTTAGGAGGGGCCTCTGGAAACACCATATATTTT	CASSLGGASGNTIYF
TRBJ2-2	-	-	TRBV27	TGTGCCAGCAGTTTTATAAGACAGGTCCTGAACACCGGGGAGCTGTTTTTT	CASSFIRQVLNTGELFF
TRBJ1-3	-	-	TRBV28	TGTGCCAGCAGTTTGGCGGTCTCTGGAAACACCATATATTTT	CASSLAVSGNTIYF
TRBJ2-1	-	-	TRBV7-9	TGTGCCAGCAGCTTAGCGTTGCAGGGCTTCGGTGGCAATGAGCAGTTCTTC	CASSLALQGFGGNEQFF
TRBJ1-5	-	-	TRBV28	TGTGCCAGCAGTTTATTAGGTCCGGGCAAGCGGCATCAGCCCCAGCATTTT	CASSLLGPGKRHQPQHF
TRBJ2-3	-	-	TRBV28	TGTGCCAGCAGTTTTGGAGGGAACACAGATACGCAGTATTTT	CASSFGGNTDTQYF
TRBJ2-3	-	-	TRBV9	TGTGCCAGCAGCGTAGGGCCGCCTCGAGATACGCAGTATTTT	CASSVGPPRDTQYF
TRBJ2-5	-	-	TRBV7-3	TGTGCCAGCAGCTTAACTGCAGGGTGGGAGACCCAGTACTTC	CASSLTAGWETQYF
TRBJ1-5	once	-	TRBV4-2	TGTGCCAGCAGCCAAGGGTATCCGGATCAGCCCCAGCATTTT	CASSQGYPDQPQHF
TRBJ2-5	-	-	TRBV6-5	TGTGCCAGCAGTTACCCCGGAGCGGAGACCCAGTACTTC	CASSYPGAETQYF
TRBJ1-2	-	-	TRBV3-1/TRBV3-2	TGTGCCAGCAGCTACGGGACACACTATGGCTACACCTTC	CASSYGTHYGYTF